Below, one T cell receptor (beta chain) is given with its context. The antigen is undetermined. When sampled, the donors appeared nominally healthy, though they likely had unrecorded immune exposures. Amplification used 60 Vbeta primers and 13 Jbeta primers. This table comes from immunoSEQ multiplex PCR, and its TCRdb copy is limited to in-frame clones, with some not included. Here the sample spans around 130,000 clones, over 75% being singletons. This sample stems from a study of cytomegalovirus exposure and HLA in healthy donors. General study results and limits: In presence/absence analyses, roughly uniform sequencing depth across donors was assumed. In a later analysis, a missense DCLRE1C variant was linked to TCR beta V- and J-gene trimming.

The CDR3 length is 14 residues. Trimming removed 2 bases from V and 8 bases from J; junction bases left unmatched: 7. Looked up from germline, CDR1 is SGHAT and CDR2 is FQNNGV. The sample was PBMCs. This clonotype was obtained from a woman aged 35 to 49 in good health and CMV-seropositive. The chain has TRBV11-2 and TRBJ1-2; 8 bases agree with TRBD1. The CDR3 here is CASSLSMPGGGYTF. The CDR3 DNA reads TGTGCCAGCAGCTTAAGTATGCCAGGGGGCGGCTACACCTTC. Combining the CDR3 with reference TRBV11-2 and TRBJ1-2 gives the whole variable domain EAGVAQSPRYKIIEKRQSVAFWCNPISGHATLYWYQQILGQGPKLLIQFQNNGVVDDSQLPKDRFSAERLKGVDSTLKIQPAKLEDSAVYLCASSLSMPGGGYTFGSGTRLTVV.